Listed below are T cell receptor beta chains from one sample, sequenced in a study of somatic mutations in cytotoxic T cells in rheumatoid arthritis. Clones were sequenced by immunoSEQ multiplex PCR, and TCRdb holds only the in-frame ones, with some missing. Here the sample spans about 25,000 clones, 74% being singletons. Sequencing used CD8+ T cells sorted from blood. All receptors come from a young woman in good health. Each CDR3 is given with its conserved first and last residue. A D gene is named only where the DNA matches it firmly. Where a row states a size, it is once, few, many or the class of an expanded clone; other rows omit it.

v_call	clone_size	d_call	j_call	cdr3_aa	cdr3_nt
TRBV7-9	NA	NA	TRBJ1-4	CASTLLGSGEKLFF	TGTGCCAGCACTCTCTTGGGGAGTGGAGAAAAACTGTTTTTT
TRBV11-2	NA	NA	TRBJ1-3	CASSLGGSGNTIYF	TGTGCCAGCAGCTTAGGAGGGTCTGGAAACACCATATATTTT
TRBV5-7	once	NA	TRBJ2-6	CASGVHRVQSRANVLTF	TGTGCCAGCGGGGTGCATCGCGTACAAAGTCGGGCCAACGTCCTGACTTTC
TRBV21-1	once	NA	TRBJ1-2	CASSSSRDGYTF	TGTGCCAGCAGCAGTAGCCGAGATGGCTACACCTTC
TRBV9	NA	TRBD2	TRBJ2-5	CASSVDVGGLETQYF	TGTGCCAGCAGCGTAGATGTGGGGGGGTTGGAGACCCAGTACTTC
TRBV7-2	NA	NA	TRBJ2-2	CASSLVLVGANTGELFF	TGTGCCAGCAGCTTAGTACTCGTAGGGGCGAACACCGGGGAGCTGTTTTTT
TRBV28	NA	NA	TRBJ2-5	CASSSIQGKETQYF	TGTGCCAGCAGTTCGATACAGGGAAAGGAGACCCAGTACTTC
TRBV30	few	NA	TRBJ1-1	CAWGDTRAAGGTEAFF	TGTGCCTGGGGAGATACCCGGGCCGCAGGAGGCACTGAAGCTTTCTTT
TRBV6-5	NA	TRBD2	TRBJ2-7	CASSWGGEGTDEQYF	TGTGCCAGCAGTTGGGGCGGGGAGGGCACCGACGAGCAGTACTTC
TRBV27	NA	TRBD2	TRBJ2-7	CASSLSLAGKSYEQYF	TGTGCCAGCAGTTTATCGCTAGCGGGGAAGTCCTACGAGCAGTACTTC
TRBV7-9	NA	NA	TRBJ2-7	CASSLSREPYEQYF	TGTGCCAGCAGCTTATCCAGGGAACCCTACGAGCAGTACTTC
TRBV16	few	NA	TRBJ1-1	CASSQERAEAFF	TGTGCCAGCAGCCAGGAGCGGGCTGAAGCTTTCTTT
TRBV27	NA	NA	TRBJ1-1	CASSFGHGEAFRGDTEAFF	TGTGCCAGCAGTTTTGGACACGGGGAAGCGTTTCGTGGGGACACTGAAGCTTTCTTT
TRBV19	NA	NA	TRBJ2-7	CASSRGTHYEQYF	TGTGCCAGTAGTAGAGGTACCCACTACGAGCAGTACTTC
TRBV19	NA	NA	TRBJ1-6	CASRAGTHNSPLHF	TGTGCCAGTAGGGCCGGGACACATAATTCACCCCTCCACTTT
TRBV18	NA	NA	TRBJ2-3	CASSPAVSTDTQYF	TGTGCCAGCTCACCAGCGGTAAGCACAGATACGCAGTATTTT
TRBV10-2	NA	TRBD2	TRBJ2-1	CASTPGLAAGNEQFF	TGCGCCAGCACCCCAGGACTAGCGGCGGGGAATGAGCAGTTCTTC
TRBV10-3	few	NA	TRBJ1-2	CAISPGTAYGYTF	TGTGCCATCAGTCCCGGGACCGCGTATGGCTACACCTTC
TRBV13	NA	NA	TRBJ2-2	CASSLRAETVTGELFF	TGTGCCAGCAGCCTTCGCGCGGAGACAGTCACCGGGGAGCTGTTTTTT
TRBV30	NA	TRBD1	TRBJ1-2	CAWSPPGGGYGYTF	TGTGCCTGGAGTCCTCCAGGGGGAGGGTATGGCTACACCTTC
TRBV7-9	NA	NA	TRBJ1-5	CASSFYGSNQPQHF	TGTGCCAGCAGCTTTTACGGAAGCAATCAGCCCCAGCATTTT
TRBV7-9	NA	NA	TRBJ2-5	CASSSPGGQETQYF	TGTGCCAGCAGCTCCCCCGGGGGACAAGAGACCCAGTACTTC
TRBV7-9	NA	NA	TRBJ1-2	CASSLTDRADGYTF	TGTGCCAGCAGCTTAACCGATCGGGCGGATGGCTACACCTTC
TRBV19	few	TRBD2	TRBJ2-7	CASSIGGSYEQYF	TGTGCCAGTAGTATAGGCGGGAGCTACGAGCAGTACTTC
TRBV6-5	NA	NA	TRBJ2-1	CASSHPSGGYNEQFF	TGTGCCAGCAGCCATCCTAGTGGGGGCTACAATGAGCAGTTCTTC
TRBV11-1	NA	TRBD2	TRBJ2-7	CASSSGLAGASEQYF	TGTGCCAGCAGCTCCGGACTAGCGGGAGCTAGTGAGCAGTACTTC
TRBV27	NA	NA	TRBJ2-5	CASSLGQTQYF	TGTGCCAGCAGTTTAGGACAGACCCAGTACTTC
TRBV6-6	NA	TRBD1	TRBJ1-2	CASTLGQGAIGYTF	TGTGCCAGCACTTTGGGACAGGGCGCTATTGGCTACACCTTC